Below are 27 T cell receptor beta chains sequenced from a single sample in a study of T cell responses to AZD1222 COVID-19 vaccine. The repertoire was sequenced with immunoSEQ multiplex PCR; TCRdb's copy has only in-frame clones and lacks some. The repertoire includes 95,000 to 150,000 clones, over 80% of them detected once, and more than 13% sits in the top ten. The starting material was peripheral blood, obtained on day 0 of AZD1222 vaccination. Source of these receptors: an adult in good health.

The chain links TRBV9 to TRBJ2-3, with 15 bases aligning to TRBD2. Germline V gene data show CDR1 as SGDLS and CDR2 as YYNGEE. The CDR3 runs to 16 residues. J was trimmed by 8 bases and V by 4 bases; bases with no gene match: 8. DNA for the CDR3: TGTGCCAGCAGCACCCCGAGGACTAGCGGGGGGGGTACGCAGTATTTT. Protein: CASSTPRTSGGGTQYF.

The genes are TRBV6-5 and TRBJ1-1; unclear D gene. V was trimmed by 2 bases and J by 5 bases, leaving 15 bases between them. The CDR3 consists of 15 residues. Germline assignment: CDR1 MNHEY and CDR2 SVGAGI. Here the CDR3 reads CASSYGRELETEAFF. The CDR3 DNA reads TGTGCCAGCAGTTACGGACGGGAGCTAGAAACTGAAGCTTTCTTT.

The table lists this clone with a count of one. The J gene is TRBJ2-2, the V gene TRBV5-1; either TRBD1 or TRBD2 may fit D (5 bases each). Trimming removed 6 bases at V and 7 bases at J, with 19 bases between. The CDR3 has 15 amino acids. CDR1 and CDR2 from the germline V gene are SGHRS and YFSETQ. This CDR3 reads CASNGAGPENGELFF. The CDR3 DNA sequence: TGCGCCAGCAATGGGGCGGGCCCGGAGAACGGGGAGCTGTTTTTT.

The V and J genes are TRBV19 and TRBJ2-1, with 9 bases aligning to TRBD1. CDR1 LNHDA and CDR2 SQIVND come from the germline V gene (reference sequence). The V gene end was trimmed by 5 bases and the J gene end by 6 bases; junction bases not matched to a gene: 2. The CDR3 has 13 residues. In nucleotides, the CDR3 is TGTGCCAGTAGTGTGACAGGGGGCAATGAGCAGTTCTTC. Translating gives CASSVTGGNEQFF.

This clone was observed once. The V gene is TRBV3-1 (or the pseudogene TRBV3-2), the J gene TRBJ1-5; no reliable D call. In germline, CDR1 is LGHDT, CDR2 YNNKEL (reference sequence). The CDR3 extends over 13 amino acids. Trimming removed 2 bases at V and 0 bases at J, with 2 bases between. The CDR3 region has the DNA TGTGCCAGCAGCCAATATAGCAATCAGCCCCAGCATTTT. It codes for CASSQYSNQPQHF.

V gene TRBV7-9 combines with J gene TRBJ2-7; D might be TRBD1 (5 bases). The length of the CDR3 is 13 residues. Germline assignment: CDR1 SEHNR and CDR2 FQNEAQ (reference sequence). V dropped 6 bases and J dropped 4 bases, with 13 bases sitting between them. The CDR3 region is CASSAGLVYEQYF. CDR3 bases: TGTGCCAGCAGTGCAGGGTTGGTGTACGAGCAGTACTTC.

The gene calls are TRBV10-3 and TRBJ2-1, with D maybe TRBD1 (6 bases). With 2 bases removed from V and 12 bases from J, the gap between germline ends came to 11 bases. CDR3 length: 12 residues. In germline, CDR1 is ENHRY, CDR2 SYGVKD. CDR3 DNA sequence: TGTGCCATCAGTGAGCCTCAACAGGGGCAGTTCTTC. Translation gives CAISEPQQGQFF.

The V call is TRBV10-3, the J call TRBJ1-3; D call uncertain. Trimming cost V 7 bases and J 2 bases, with 6 bases left between them. The length of the CDR3 is 12 residues. Germline lookup yields CDR1 ENHRY and CDR2 SYGVKD. The CDR3 region has the DNA TGTGCCATCACGGGTACTGGAAACACCATATATTTT. Protein product: CAITGTGNTIYF.

This clone has just a few counts. The chain carries TRBV5-6 and TRBJ2-1; 9 nucleotides align to TRBD2. Per germline, CDR1 SGHDT and CDR2 YYEEEE. Trimming at V came to 0 bases and at J to 4 bases, leaving 5 bases not matched to a gene. This CDR3 comprises 16 residues. The CDR3 bases are TGTGCCAGCAGCTTGGATGAGACTAGCGGATACAATGAGCAGTTCTTC. This codes for CASSLDETSGYNEQFF.

V usage is TRBV5-4 and J usage is TRBJ1-4, with D possibly matching TRBD1 (6 bases). Trimming stripped 2 bases from V and 7 bases from J, with 12 bases between. Germline V lookup: CDR1 SGHNT, CDR2 YYREEE (reference sequence). The CDR3 loop spans 14 amino acids. In DNA form, the CDR3 reads TGTGCCAGCAGCTTCGGGGGCGCGAGTGAAAAACTGTTTTTT. Protein product: CASSFGGASEKLFF. The full variable domain, with the rest looked up from reference TRBV5-4 and TRBJ1-4, is ETGVTQSPTHLIKTRGQQVTLRCSSQSGHNTVSWYQQALGQGPQFIFQYYREEENGRGNFPPRFSGLQFPNYSSELNVNALELDDSALYLCASSFGGASEKLFFGSGTQLSVL.

The gene calls are TRBV4-3 and TRBJ2-7; 10 nucleotides match TRBD2. This CDR3 is built from 16 residues. The trim removed 2 bases at V and 0 bases at J, leaving 4 bases unmatched. CDR1 and CDR2 from the germline V gene are LGHNA and YSLEER. CDR3 bases: TGCGCCAGCAGCCAACTAGCGGGGGAGAGCTCCTACGAGCAGTACTTC. Protein: CASSQLAGESSYEQYF.

The chain joins TRBV3-1 (or the pseudogene TRBV3-2) to TRBJ2-7; the D is unclear. The V gene's germline CDR1 is LGHDT and CDR2 YNNKEL (reference sequence). Deletions cut 0 bases from V and 2 bases from J, with 11 bases between. The CDR3 covers 15 residues. The CDR3 loop reads CASSQDWQAAYEQYF. For the CDR3, the DNA is TGTGCCAGCAGCCAAGATTGGCAGGCTGCCTACGAGCAGTACTTC.

This chain connects TRBV9 to TRBJ1-1; 7 nucleotides match TRBD1. Trimming cost V 3 bases and J 1 base; bases outside gene matches: 3. Germline CDR1 SGDLS, CDR2 YYNGEE. CDR3 length equals 14 residues. In nucleotides, the CDR3 is TGTGCCAGCAGCGGCAACAGGGGGAACACTGAAGCTTTCTTT. Translating gives CASSGNRGNTEAFF.

This chain uses TRBV7-9 with TRBJ2-7, with D perhaps matching TRBD1 (5 bases). Germline loops: CDR1 SEHNR, CDR2 FQNEAQ (reference sequence). The CDR3 is made up of 14 amino acids. The V end was cut by 5 bases, the J end by 7 bases, with 18 bases between. The CDR3 sequence: CASSPSRQYMEQYF. CDR3 sequence (DNA): TGTGCCAGCAGCCCCTCAAGACAGTATATGGAGCAGTACTTC. Full variable domain (missing parts from reference TRBV7-9 and TRBJ2-7): DTGVSQNPRHKITKRGQNVTFRCDPISEHNRLYWYRQTLGQGPEFLTYFQNEAQLEKSRLLSDRFSAERPKGSFSTLEIQRTEQGDSAMYLCASSPSRQYMEQYFGPGTRLTVT.

V is TRBV5-1 and J is TRBJ1-2; 10 bases align to TRBD1. Losses at the gene ends were 2 bases for V and 8 bases for J; bases not matched to a gene: 12. Germline lookup yields CDR1 SGHRS and CDR2 YFSETQ. The CDR3 runs to 16 residues. CDR3 coding DNA: TGCGCCAGCAGCTTTTCCCTCGGCGGGACAGGGGACGGCTACACCTTC. It encodes CASSFSLGGTGDGYTF. Looking up the rest from reference TRBV5-1 and TRBJ1-2 gives the full variable domain: KAGVTQTPRYLIKTRGQQVTLSCSPISGHRSVSWYQQTPGQGLQFLFEYFSETQRNKGNFPGRFSGRQFSNSRSEMNVSTLELGDSALYLCASSFSLGGTGDGYTFGSGTRLTVV.

The CDR3 sequence: CASSQGGLYVEQYF. The DNA for the CDR3 is TGTGCCAGCAGTCAGGGAGGCCTGTATGTGGAGCAGTACTTC. The chain combines TRBV27 with TRBJ2-7, with D possibly matching TRBD2 (6 bases). The CDR3 has 14 amino acids. Germline V CDR1 and CDR2: MNHEY, SMNVEV (reference sequence). V lost 5 bases to trimming and J lost 7 bases, with 18 bases between them.

This sequence joins TRBV6-5 and TRBJ2-1; tentatively, D is TRBD2 (5 bases). V was trimmed by 7 bases and J by 7 bases, leaving 14 bases between them. CDR1 and CDR2 (germline): MNHEY, SVGAGI. CDR3 size: 13 residues. The CDR3, as DNA: TGTGCCAGCACCGGAGGCTCCAGGAATGAGCAGTTCTTC. Translation gives CASTGGSRNEQFF.

There are a few counts of this clone. The chain employs TRBV11-3 and TRBJ2-2, with D perhaps TRBD1 or TRBD2 (5 bases each). V was clipped by 1 base and J by 6 bases, with 9 bases between them. CDR1 and CDR2 from the germline V gene are SGHNT and YENEEA. The CDR3 totals 14 residues. CDR3 loop: CASSLGGASGELFF. Here the CDR3 DNA reads TGTGCCAGCAGCTTAGGAGGGGCCTCCGGGGAGCTGTTTTTT.

The chain uses TRBV2 and TRBJ1-2; 7 positions agree with TRBD1. There are 11 residues in the CDR3. Germline V gives CDR1 SNHLY, CDR2 FYNNEI. The trim removed 8 bases at V and 12 bases at J, leaving 9 bases unmatched. For the CDR3, the DNA is TGTGCCAGCTTCCGCGACAGGGTTAACACCTTC. Translation gives CASFRDRVNTF.

The chain combines TRBV4-1 with TRBJ1-1; D is undetermined. Deletions cut 7 bases from V and 3 bases from J, with 21 bases between. CDR1 is MGHRA and CDR2 is YSYEKL in the germline V gene. The CDR3 is 16 residues long. CDR3 nucleotides: TGCGCCAGCAAAACAACGGGGTCGGAGATGGACACTGAAGCTTTCTTT. Encoded protein: CASKTTGSEMDTEAFF.

This sequence joins TRBV10-2 and TRBJ1-1; 8 nucleotides agree with TRBD1. CDR1 and CDR2 (germline): WSHSY, SAAADI. CDR3 length: 14 residues. V gave up 2 bases and J gave up 6 bases; unmatched junction bases: 5. The CDR3 nucleotides read TGCGCCAGCAGTGAGCCCGGACAGGGACCTGAAGCTTTCTTT. It is translated as CASSEPGQGPEAFF.

The chain recombines TRBV2 with TRBJ1-1; possibly TRBD1 for D (6 bases). CDR3 length: 13 amino acids. Looked up from germline, CDR1 is SNHLY and CDR2 is FYNNEI. With 10 bases removed from V and 4 bases from J, the gap between germline ends came to 16 bases. The CDR3 spells CATEETGFTEAFF. The CDR3 region has the DNA TGTGCCACCGAGGAAACAGGGTTCACTGAAGCTTTCTTT.

This clone has only one observation. The chain couples TRBV28 to TRBJ2-7, with a weak D call TRBD1 (5 bases). Trimming left V 9 bases short and J 4 bases short, with 16 bases between. CDR1 and CDR2 from the germline V gene are MDHEN and SYDVKM. The CDR3 sequence is 13 residues long. CDR3 loop: CASQGASSYEQYF. The CDR3 bases are TGTGCCAGTCAAGGGGCGTCGTCGTACGAGCAGTACTTC.

This chain links TRBV27 with TRBJ2-1; 8 bases fit TRBD1. Germline CDR1 reads MNHEY; CDR2 reads SMNVEV (reference sequence). J lost 4 bases, V lost 8 bases, and 7 bases had no gene match. There are 14 residues in the CDR3. CDR3 sequence (DNA): TGTGCCAGCTCCGCAGGGGGCAGTTACAATGAGCAGTTCTTC. This codes for CASSAGGSYNEQFF.

CDR3: CASSSLLDSSSYNSPLHF. For the CDR3, the DNA is TGTGCCAGTAGTTCCCTTCTAGACAGCAGCTCCTATAATTCACCCCTCCACTTT. The chain combines TRBV19 with TRBJ1-6; a possible D gene is TRBD1 (5 bases). With 5 bases removed from V and 0 bases from J, the gap between germline ends came to 17 bases. The germline V gene encodes CDR1 LNHDA and CDR2 SQIVND (reference sequence). The CDR3 length is 18 residues. Supplemented by reference TRBV19 and TRBJ1-6, the full variable domain reads DGGITQSPKYLFRKEGQNVTLSCEQNLNHDAMYWYRQDPGQGLRLIYYSQIVNDFQKGDIAEGYSVSREKKESFPLTVTSAQKNPTAFYLCASSSLLDSSSYNSPLHFGNGTRLTVT.

This clone was recorded only once. V usage is TRBV24-1 and J usage is TRBJ2-7; tentatively, D is TRBD1 or TRBD2 (5 bases each). The CDR3 contains 12 residues. V lost 5 bases to trimming and J lost 3 bases, with 7 bases between them. CDR1 and CDR2 from the germline V gene are KGHDR and SFDVKD. CDR3 bases: TGTGCCACCAGTGGGGACGGCTACGAGCAGTACTTC. Residues: CATSGDGYEQYF.

On this clone itself: The same CDR3 also results from other DNA sequences found in this sample. This sequence joins TRBV7-2 and TRBJ2-3, with unresolved D. The V gene's germline CDR1 is SGHTA and CDR2 FQGNSA. The CDR3 is 13 amino acids. Between the trimmed V and J ends, which lost 1 base and 2 bases, there was a span of 4 bases. The CDR3 reads CASSLVVTDTQYF. CDR3 nucleotides: TGTGCCAGCAGCTTAGTCGTCACAGATACGCAGTATTTT.